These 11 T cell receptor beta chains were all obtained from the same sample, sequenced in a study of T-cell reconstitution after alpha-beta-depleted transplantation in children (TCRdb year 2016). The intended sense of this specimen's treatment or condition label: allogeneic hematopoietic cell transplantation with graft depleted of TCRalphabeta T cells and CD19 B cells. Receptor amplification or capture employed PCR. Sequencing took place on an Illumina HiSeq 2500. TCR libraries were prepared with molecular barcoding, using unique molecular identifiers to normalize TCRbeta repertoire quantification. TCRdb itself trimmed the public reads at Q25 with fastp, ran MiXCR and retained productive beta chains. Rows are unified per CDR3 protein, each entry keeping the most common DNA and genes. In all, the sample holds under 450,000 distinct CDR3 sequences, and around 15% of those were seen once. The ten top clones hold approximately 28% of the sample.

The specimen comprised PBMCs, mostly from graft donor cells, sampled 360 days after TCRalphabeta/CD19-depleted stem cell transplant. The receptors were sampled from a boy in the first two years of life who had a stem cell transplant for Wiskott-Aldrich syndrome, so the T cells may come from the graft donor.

The CDR3, as DNA: TGCAGCGTTCTAGATCCCAGGGGCTACACCTTC. It translates to CSVLDPRGYTF. The gene calls are TRBV29-1 and TRBJ1-2; D remains unclear. This CDR3 is 11 amino acids long. Trimming shortened V by 5 bases and J by 8 bases, and 12 bases separated the two germline ends. The germline CDR1 and CDR2 sequences are SQVTM and ANQGSEA. Using reference TRBV29-1 and TRBJ1-2 for the parts outside the CDR3, the full variable domain is SAVISQKPSRDICQRGTSLTIQCQVDSQVTMMFWYRQQPGQSLTLIATANQGSEATYESGFVIDKFPISRPNLTFSTLTVSNMSPEDSSIYLCSVLDPRGYTFGSGTRLTVV.

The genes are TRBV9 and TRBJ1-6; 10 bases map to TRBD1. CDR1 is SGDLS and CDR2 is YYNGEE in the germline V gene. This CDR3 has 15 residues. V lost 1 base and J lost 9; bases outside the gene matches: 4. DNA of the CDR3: TGTGCCAGCAGCGTATCCGGGACAGGGGCTTCACCCCTCCACTTT. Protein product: CASSVSGTGASPLHF.

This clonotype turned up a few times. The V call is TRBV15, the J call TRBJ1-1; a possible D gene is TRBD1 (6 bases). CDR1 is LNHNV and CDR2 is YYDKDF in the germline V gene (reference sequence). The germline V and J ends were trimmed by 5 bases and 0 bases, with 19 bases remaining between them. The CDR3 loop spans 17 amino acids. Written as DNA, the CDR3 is TGTGCCACCAGCCGATTTTTCCCCGGGACACTGAACACTGAAGCTTTCTTT. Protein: CATSRFFPGTLNTEAFF. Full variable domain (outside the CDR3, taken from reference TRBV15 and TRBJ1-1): DAMVIQNPRYQVTQFGKPVTLSCSQTLNHNVMYWYQQKSSQAPKLLFHYYDKDFNNEADTPDNFQSRRPNTSFCFLDIRSPGLGDTAMYLCATSRFFPGTLNTEAFFGQGTRLTVV.

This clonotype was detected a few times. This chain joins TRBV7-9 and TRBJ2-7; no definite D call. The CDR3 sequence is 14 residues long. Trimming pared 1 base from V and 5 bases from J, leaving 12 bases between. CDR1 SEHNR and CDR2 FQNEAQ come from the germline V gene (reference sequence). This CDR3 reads CASSLDLFLHEQYF. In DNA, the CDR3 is TGTGCCAGCAGCTTAGATCTGTTTCTCCACGAGCAGTACTTC.

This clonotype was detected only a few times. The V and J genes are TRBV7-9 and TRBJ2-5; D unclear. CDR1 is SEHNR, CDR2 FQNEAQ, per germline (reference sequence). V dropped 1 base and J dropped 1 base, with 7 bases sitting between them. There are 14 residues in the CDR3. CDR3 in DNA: TGTGCCAGCAGCTTAGTAGCTATCCAAGAGACCCAGTACTTC. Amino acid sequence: CASSLVAIQETQYF.

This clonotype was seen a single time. The CDR3 reads CASSRRRAQWEQYF. CDR3 in DNA: TGTGCCAGCAGCCGTCGGAGGGCCCAGTGGGAGCAGTACTTC. This chain uses TRBV12-3 or TRBV12-4 with TRBJ2-7; D perhaps matches TRBD2 (6 bases). The CDR3 is 14 amino acids. Trimming took 6 bases from V and 7 from J, leaving 19 bases between them.

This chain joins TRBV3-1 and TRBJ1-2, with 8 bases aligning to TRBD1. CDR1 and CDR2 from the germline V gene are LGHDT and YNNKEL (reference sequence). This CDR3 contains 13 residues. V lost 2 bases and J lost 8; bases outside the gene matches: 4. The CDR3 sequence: CASSQLGQGGYTF. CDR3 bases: TGTGCCAGCAGCCAACTTGGACAGGGAGGCTACACCTTC. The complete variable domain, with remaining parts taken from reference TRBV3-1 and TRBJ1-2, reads DTAVSQTPKYLVTQMGNDKSIKCEQNLGHDTMYWYKQDSKKFLKIMFSYNNKELIINETVPNRFSPKSPDKAHLNLHINSLELGDSAVYFCASSQLGQGGYTFGSGTRLTVV.

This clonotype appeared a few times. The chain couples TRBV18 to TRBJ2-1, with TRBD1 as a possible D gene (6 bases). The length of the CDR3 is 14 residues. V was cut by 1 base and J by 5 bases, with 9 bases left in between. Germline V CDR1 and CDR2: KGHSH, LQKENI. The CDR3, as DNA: TGTGCCAGCTCACCACAAACAGGGAACAATGAGCAGTTCTTC. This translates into CASSPQTGNNEQFF.

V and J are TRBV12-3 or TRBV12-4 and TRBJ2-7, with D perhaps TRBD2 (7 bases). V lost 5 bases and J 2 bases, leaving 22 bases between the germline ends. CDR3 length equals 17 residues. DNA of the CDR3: TGTGCCAGCAGTCCCAAGGGGGGGGCTAGCTGGGCCTACGAGCAGTACTTC. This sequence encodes CASSPKGGASWAYEQYF.

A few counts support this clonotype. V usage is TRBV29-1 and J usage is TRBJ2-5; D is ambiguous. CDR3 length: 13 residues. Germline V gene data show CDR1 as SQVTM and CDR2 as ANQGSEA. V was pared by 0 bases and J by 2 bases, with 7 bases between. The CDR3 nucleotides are TGCAGCGTTGAAGATTTAGGGCAAGAGACCCAGTACTTC. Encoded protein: CSVEDLGQETQYF.

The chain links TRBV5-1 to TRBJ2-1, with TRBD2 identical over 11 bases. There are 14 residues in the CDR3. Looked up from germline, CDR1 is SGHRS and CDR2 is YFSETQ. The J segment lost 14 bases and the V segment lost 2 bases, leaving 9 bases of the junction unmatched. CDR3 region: CASSFHFSGGVEFF. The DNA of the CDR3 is TGCGCCAGCAGCTTCCACTTTAGCGGGGGGGTGGAGTTCTTC.